This T cell receptor beta chain was captured in a study of glioma-infiltrating T cells after dendritic cell vaccination. The sample's time point: after dendritic cell vaccination, including at tumor progression/relapse. The junction had 8 bases not matched to a gene; V was cut back by 3 bases and J by 1 base. The CDR3 is 17 amino acids. Germline loops: CDR1 SNHLY, CDR2 FYNNEI. The table lists this clone with a count of one. Clones were read by immunoSEQ multiplex PCR, and TCRdb kept only the in-frame ones, dropping some. The table has fewer than 60,000 clones, 70% to 90% seen once; the top ten hold around 5%.

The source was blood, collected after dendritic cell vaccination. The sequence was collected from a human donor with glioblastoma. This chain connects TRBV2 to TRBJ2-3; the match to TRBD2 covers 9 bases. The CDR3 sequence: CASSDGRGGRGTDTQYF. In nucleotides, the CDR3 is TGTGCCAGCAGTGATGGTCGGGGCGGGAGGGGCACAGATACGCAGTATTTT.